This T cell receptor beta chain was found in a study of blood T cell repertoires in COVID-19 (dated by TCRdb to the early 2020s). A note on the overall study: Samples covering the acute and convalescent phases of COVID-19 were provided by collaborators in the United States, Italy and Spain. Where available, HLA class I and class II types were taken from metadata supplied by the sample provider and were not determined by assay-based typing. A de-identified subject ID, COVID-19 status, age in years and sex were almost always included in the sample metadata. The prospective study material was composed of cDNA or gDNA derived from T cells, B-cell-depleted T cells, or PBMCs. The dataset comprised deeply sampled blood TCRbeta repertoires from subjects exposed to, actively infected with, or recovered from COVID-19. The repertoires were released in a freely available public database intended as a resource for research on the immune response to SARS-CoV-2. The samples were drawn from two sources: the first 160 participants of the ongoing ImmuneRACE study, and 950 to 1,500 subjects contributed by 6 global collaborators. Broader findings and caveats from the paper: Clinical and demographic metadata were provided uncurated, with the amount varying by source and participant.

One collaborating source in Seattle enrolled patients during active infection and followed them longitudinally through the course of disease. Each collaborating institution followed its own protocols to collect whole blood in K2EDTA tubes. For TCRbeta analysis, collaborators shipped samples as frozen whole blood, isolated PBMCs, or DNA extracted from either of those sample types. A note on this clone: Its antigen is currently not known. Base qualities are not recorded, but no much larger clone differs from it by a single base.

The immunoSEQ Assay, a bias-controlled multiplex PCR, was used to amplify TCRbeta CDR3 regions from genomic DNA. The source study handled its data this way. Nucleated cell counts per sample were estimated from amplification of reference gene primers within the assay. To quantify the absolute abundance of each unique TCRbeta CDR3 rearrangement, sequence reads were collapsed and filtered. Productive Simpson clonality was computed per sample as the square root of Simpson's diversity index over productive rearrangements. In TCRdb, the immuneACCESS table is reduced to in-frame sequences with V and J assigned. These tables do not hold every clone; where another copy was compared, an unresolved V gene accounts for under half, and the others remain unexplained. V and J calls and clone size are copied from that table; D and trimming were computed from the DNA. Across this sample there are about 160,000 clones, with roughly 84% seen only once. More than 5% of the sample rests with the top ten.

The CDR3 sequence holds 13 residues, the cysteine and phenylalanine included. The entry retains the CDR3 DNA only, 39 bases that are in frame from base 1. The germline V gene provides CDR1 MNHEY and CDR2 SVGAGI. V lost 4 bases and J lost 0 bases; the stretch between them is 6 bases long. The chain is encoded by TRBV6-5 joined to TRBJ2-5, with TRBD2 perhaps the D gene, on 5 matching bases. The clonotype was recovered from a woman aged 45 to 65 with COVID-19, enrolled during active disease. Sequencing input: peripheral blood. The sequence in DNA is TGTGCCAGCAGTTTGGACTACCAAGAGACCCAGTACTTC. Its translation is CASSLDYQETQYF.